The entry that follows covers one T cell receptor (beta chain) sequence. Its cognate antigen is unknown. The sample comes from a study of cytomegalovirus exposure and HLA in healthy donors. General study results and limits: A few chains tied to CMV proved CMV antigen-specific in vitro. A cluster of highly shared sequence variants was likely a sequencing artifact. According to a later analysis, donors in an Asian-associated ancestry cluster reportedly had fewer N-insertions than the roughly 640-donor mean.

PCR was performed using 60 Vbeta and 13 Jbeta primers. The repertoire was sequenced with immunoSEQ multiplex PCR; TCRdb's copy has only in-frame clones and lacks some. The data contain about 200,000 clones, roughly 85% of them singletons. The germline V gene encodes CDR1 GTSNPN and CDR2 SVGIG (reference sequence). The length of the CDR3 is 14 residues. The V and J genes are TRBV30 and TRBJ2-7; D gene ambiguous. Sequences were obtained from PBMCs. This clonotype originated in a woman younger than 30 in good health and CMV-seronegative. The CDR3 nucleotides are TGTGCTTTTTTCAAGCAGAAGGCGGCATACGAGCAGTACGTC. Protein: CAFFKQKAAYEQYV.